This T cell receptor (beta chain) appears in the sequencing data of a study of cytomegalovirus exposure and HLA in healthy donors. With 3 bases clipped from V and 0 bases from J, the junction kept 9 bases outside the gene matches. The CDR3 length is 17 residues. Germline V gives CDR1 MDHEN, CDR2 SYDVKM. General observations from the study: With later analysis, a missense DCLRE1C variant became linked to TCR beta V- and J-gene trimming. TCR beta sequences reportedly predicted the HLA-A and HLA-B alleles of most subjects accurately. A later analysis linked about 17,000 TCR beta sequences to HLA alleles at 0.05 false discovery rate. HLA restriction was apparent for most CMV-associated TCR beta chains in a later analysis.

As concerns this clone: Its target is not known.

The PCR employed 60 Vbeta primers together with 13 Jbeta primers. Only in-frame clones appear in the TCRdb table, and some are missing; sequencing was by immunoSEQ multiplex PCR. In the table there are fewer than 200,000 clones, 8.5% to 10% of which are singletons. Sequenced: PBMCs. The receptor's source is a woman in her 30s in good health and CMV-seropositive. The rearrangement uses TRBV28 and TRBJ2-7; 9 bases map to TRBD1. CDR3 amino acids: CASSFDLGQGSSYEQYF. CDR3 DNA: TGTGCCAGCAGTTTCGACTTGGGACAGGGTTCCTCCTACGAGCAGTACTTC.